This passage covers 25 T cell receptor beta chains from one sample sequenced in a study of early T cells in non-severe SARS-CoV-2 infection. TCRdb reanalysed the 5' RACE reads using MiXCR and keeps one entry per CDR3 protein. This table has some 110,000 distinct CDR3 sequences, more than 12% appearing once. The sequenced sample was whole blood. Source of these receptors: an adult who was a healthcare worker with PCR-confirmed SARS-CoV-2 infection or an uninfected control (not recorded which).

The chain links TRBV6-6 to TRBJ2-3; a weak D match, TRBD1 (6 bases). The germline CDR1 and CDR2 sequences are MNHNY and SVGAGI (reference sequence). This CDR3 region has 13 residues. With 8 bases removed from V and 2 bases from J, the gap between germline ends came to 11 bases. The CDR3 bases are TGTGCCAGCTCAAGGGACAACACAGATACGCAGTATTTT. Protein: CASSRDNTDTQYF.

The chain is built from TRBV5-5 and TRBJ2-3; D perhaps matches TRBD2 (5 bases). The length of the CDR3 is 16 residues. Per the germline V gene, CDR1 is SGHKS and CDR2 is YYEKEE (reference sequence). V shed 0 bases and J shed 0 bases, with 11 bases lying between them. CDR3 DNA sequence: TGTGCCAGCAGCTTGGGCGGACTTGCTAGCACAGATACGCAGTATTTT. As protein: CASSLGGLASTDTQYF. The full variable domain, with the rest looked up from reference TRBV5-5 and TRBJ2-3, is DAGVTQSPTHLIKTRGQQVTLRCSPISGHKSVSWYQQVLGQGPQFIFQYYEKEERGRGNFPDRFSARQFPNYSSELNVNALLLGDSALYLCASSLGGLASTDTQYFGPGTRLTVL.

This clonotype has just a few counts. V and J are TRBV14 and TRBJ1-3, with D hard to call. V was trimmed by 0 bases and J by 0 bases, leaving 9 bases between them. Germline assignment: CDR1 SGHDN and CDR2 FVKESK. The CDR3 is 16 residues long. The CDR3 sequence is CASSQDADPSGNTIYF. CDR3 coding DNA: TGTGCCAGCAGCCAAGACGCCGACCCCTCTGGAAACACCATATATTTT. The full variable domain, with the rest looked up from reference TRBV14 and TRBJ1-3, is EAGVTQFPSHSVIEKGQTVTLRCDPISGHDNLYWYRRVMGKEIKFLLHFVKESKQDESGMPNNRFLAERTGGTYSTLKVQPAELEDSGVYFCASSQDADPSGNTIYFGEGSWLTVV.

This clonotype was observed a few times. This sequence joins TRBV11-3 and TRBJ2-1; no clear D gene. CDR3 size: 13 residues. Per germline, CDR1 SGHNT and CDR2 YENEEA. Between the trimmed V and J ends, which lost 0 bases and 5 bases, there was a span of 5 bases. The CDR3 spells CASSLESDNEQFF. In DNA, the CDR3 is TGTGCCAGCAGCTTAGAATCCGACAATGAGCAGTTCTTC.

The CDR3 is CASTKSGTSGRSNEQFF. CDR3 nucleotides: TGTGCCAGCACTAAGTCCGGGACTAGCGGGAGAAGCAATGAGCAGTTCTTC. The chain links TRBV27 to TRBJ2-1, with TRBD2 identical over 14 bases. Trimming at V came to 7 bases and at J to 6 bases, leaving 11 bases not matched to a gene. The germline CDR1 and CDR2 sequences are MNHEY and SMNVEV (reference sequence). CDR3 length: 17 residues.

This clonotype was counted between two and nine times. The J gene is TRBJ1-1, the V gene TRBV30; D not certain. Germline V gene sequence: CDR1 GTSNPN, CDR2 SVGIG (reference sequence). V was shortened by 2 bases and J by 8 bases, with 9 bases between the two germline ends. This CDR3 has 11 residues. CDR3 sequence: CAWSLTVEAFF. The CDR3 coding sequence is TGTGCCTGGAGTTTGACCGTAGAAGCTTTCTTT.

The rearrangement links TRBV4-2 to TRBJ2-5; D possibly matches TRBD1 or TRBD2 (5 bases each). With 0 bases removed from V and 4 bases from J, the gap between germline ends came to 12 bases. The germline CDR1 and CDR2 sequences are LGHNA and YNFKEQ. The CDR3 covers 15 residues. CDR3 loop: CASSQELGTPETQYF. The CDR3 coding sequence is TGTGCCAGCAGCCAAGAGTTGGGGACCCCAGAGACCCAGTACTTC.

This clonotype was seen a few times. The chain uses TRBV4-1 and TRBJ1-2; D may be TRBD1 (5 bases). V gave up 1 base and J gave up 7 bases, with 19 bases separating them. Germline V gives CDR1 MGHRA, CDR2 YSYEKL. This CDR3 is 16 amino acids long. The CDR3 sequence: CASSQVGGPIRSGYTF. In DNA form, the CDR3 reads TGCGCCAGCAGCCAAGTGGGGGGACCAATACGCAGTGGCTACACCTTC.

This clonotype was observed at least ten times. J is TRBJ2-5 and V is TRBV27, with D tentatively TRBD2 (5 bases). V was pared by 2 bases and J by 5 bases, with 15 bases between. Per the germline V gene, CDR1 is MNHEY and CDR2 is SMNVEV (reference sequence). CDR3 length: 15 amino acids. The CDR3 spells CASSLSHPSGETQYF. The CDR3 DNA follows: TGTGCCAGCAGTTTAAGTCACCCCTCGGGGGAGACCCAGTACTTC.

The chain combines TRBV24-1 with TRBJ2-7; no firm D call. The CDR3 spans 14 residues. V lost 1 base and J 2 bases, leaving 8 bases between the germline ends. Germline assignment: CDR1 KGHDR and CDR2 SFDVKD. CDR3 sequence reads: CATSDLNRPYEQYF. In DNA form, the CDR3 reads TGTGCCACCAGTGATTTAAATAGGCCCTACGAGCAGTACTTC.

This clonotype was observed a few times. CDR3 amino acids: CASIVGTANTEAFF. CDR3 sequence (DNA): TGTGCCAGCATTGTGGGAACAGCGAACACTGAAGCTTTCTTT. This sequence joins TRBV12-3 or TRBV12-4 and TRBJ1-1; D not certain. With 7 bases removed from V and 1 base from J, the gap between germline ends came to 13 bases. The CDR3 is made up of 14 amino acids.

The J gene is TRBJ1-1, the V gene TRBV12-3 or TRBV12-4; TRBD1 is a possible D gene (5 bases). The CDR3 runs 15 residues. V was trimmed by 3 bases and J by 3 bases, leaving 14 bases between them. The CDR3 sequence: CASSFRAGLDTEAFF. DNA for the CDR3: TGTGCCAGCAGTTTCCGGGCAGGGTTGGACACTGAAGCTTTCTTT.

This clonotype was observed many times. The chain carries TRBV12-3 or TRBV12-4 and TRBJ2-2, with 9 bases aligning to TRBD1. J was trimmed by 3 bases and V by 5 bases; bases with no gene match: 1. The length of the CDR3 is 14 residues. CDR3 in amino acids: CASSGTGHTGELFF. The DNA for the CDR3 is TGTGCCAGCAGTGGGACAGGGCACACCGGGGAGCTGTTTTTT.

This rearrangement joins TRBV18 to TRBJ1-2; D gene unclear. This CDR3 is 14 amino acids long. Germline assignment: CDR1 KGHSH and CDR2 LQKENI. Trimming cost V 3 bases and J 0 bases, with 8 bases left between them. The CDR3: CASSPRSPNYGYTF. The CDR3 DNA follows: TGTGCCAGCTCACCCCGGTCACCTAACTATGGCTACACCTTC.

This clonotype was seen more than once but under ten times. This rearrangement joins TRBV3-1 to TRBJ1-1; weak D call: TRBD1 (5 bases). Germline V gene data show CDR1 as LGHDT and CDR2 as YNNKEL (reference sequence). This CDR3 has 16 amino acids. V was trimmed by 1 base and J by 2 bases, leaving 14 bases between them. The CDR3 spells CASSQGAGTLNTEAFF. CDR3 nucleotides: TGTGCCAGCAGCCAAGGGGCAGGGACGCTAAACACTGAAGCTTTCTTT.

This clonotype was observed a few times. The V gene is TRBV7-9, the J gene TRBJ2-3, with 11 bases fitting TRBD2. The CDR3 extends over 16 amino acids. In germline, CDR1 is SEHNR, CDR2 FQNEAQ (reference sequence). J was trimmed by 8 bases and V by 3 bases; bases with no gene match: 10. In DNA form, the CDR3 reads TGTGCCAGCAGCTTCTCCACTAGCGGGGGAGCGGGTACGCAGTATTTT. Translated: CASSFSTSGGAGTQYF.

This clonotype was detected a few times. This sequence joins TRBV2 and TRBJ2-1; D might be TRBD2 (7 bases). The V gene lost 0 bases and the J gene lost 9 bases, with 15 bases spanning the gap. CDR3 length: 15 residues. Looked up from germline, CDR1 is SNHLY and CDR2 is FYNNEI. This chain's CDR3 is CASSEALRGGIEQFF. Written as DNA, the CDR3 is TGTGCCAGCAGTGAAGCGCTAAGGGGGGGAATTGAGCAGTTCTTC. The whole variable domain, remainder taken from reference TRBV2 and TRBJ2-1, is EPEVTQTPSHQVTQMGQEVILRCVPISNHLYFYWYRQILGQKVEFLVSFYNNEISEKSEIFDDQFSVERPDGSNFTLKIRSTKLEDSAMYFCASSEALRGGIEQFFGPGTRLTVL.

The chain couples TRBV5-1 to TRBJ2-7; D is unresolved. Germline assignment: CDR1 SGHRS and CDR2 YFSETQ. The CDR3 contains 14 residues. Trimming took off 5 bases at V and 6 bases at J, with 18 bases between the two ends. The CDR3 loop reads CASRVTHSAAEQYF. CDR3 nucleotide sequence: TGCGCCAGCAGAGTTACCCACAGCGCCGCCGAGCAGTACTTC.

As concerns this clonotype: A much larger clone differs by one base, so this may be a read error. The J gene is TRBJ2-3, the V gene TRBV7-9; D is uncertain. Deletions cut 3 bases from V and 5 bases from J, with 12 bases between. Germline CDR1 SEHNR, CDR2 FQNEAQ (reference sequence). CDR3 length: 14 residues. CDR3 coding DNA: TGTGCCAGCAGCTTCCCCGTCGGTGTAGATACGCAGTATTTT. It is translated as CASSFPVGVDTQYF.

The chain carries TRBV11-2 and TRBJ2-7; D gene ambiguous. The CDR3 covers 14 residues. The germline V and J ends were trimmed by 5 bases and 6 bases, with 17 bases remaining between them. CDR1 and CDR2 (germline): SGHAT, FQNNGV. In nucleotides, the CDR3 is TGTGCCAGCAGCAGTACTGACGCGGACGTCGAGCAGTACTTC. Encoded protein: CASSSTDADVEQYF.

For this clonotype: This may come from a read error, since a much larger clone is one base off. V and J are TRBV2 and TRBJ1-1, with D perhaps TRBD1 (6 bases). This CDR3 region has 13 residues. Germline-derived CDR1 and CDR2 are SNHLY and FYNNEI. The DNA of the CDR3 is TGTGCCAGCGGTACAGGGAGGGTCACTAAAGCTTTCTTT. Protein product: CASGTGRVTKAFF.

The rearrangement links TRBV5-1 to TRBJ1-1; tentative D call: TRBD1 (6 bases). Germline assignment: CDR1 SGHRS and CDR2 YFSETQ. V was pared by 4 bases and J by 5 bases, with 15 bases between. The CDR3 consists of 14 residues. Here the CDR3 DNA reads TGCGCCAGCAGCCCTAGGACAGTGGGGACTGAAGCTTTCTTT. As protein: CASSPRTVGTEAFF.

This clonotype was recorded many times. The J gene is TRBJ1-2, the V gene TRBV2; TRBD1 might be the D (5 bases). V dropped 7 bases and J dropped 3 bases, with 15 bases sitting between them. Germline V lookup: CDR1 SNHLY, CDR2 FYNNEI. The CDR3 is 14 residues long. The CDR3 is CASTIAGIDYGYTF. The CDR3 nucleotides are TGTGCCAGCACCATAGCAGGGATCGACTATGGCTACACCTTC. The full variable domain, rest sourced from reference TRBV2 and TRBJ1-2, is EPEVTQTPSHQVTQMGQEVILRCVPISNHLYFYWYRQILGQKVEFLVSFYNNEISEKSEIFDDQFSVERPDGSNFTLKIRSTKLEDSAMYFCASTIAGIDYGYTFGSGTRLTVV.

The chain employs TRBV2 and TRBJ1-1, with a tentative D call TRBD1 (5 bases). The CDR3 has 14 residues. V lost 2 bases and J lost 3, with 10 bases in between. CDR1 and CDR2 from the germline V gene are SNHLY and FYNNEI. The CDR3 bases are TGTGCCAGCAGTGAACTTGGGGGAGACACTGAAGCTTTCTTT. It is translated as CASSELGGDTEAFF.

V and J are TRBV7-8 and TRBJ1-1; 7 nucleotides agree with TRBD1. The CDR3 contains 15 residues. V lost 1 base, J lost 6 bases, and 8 bases stayed unmatched. Germline V gene sequence: CDR1 SGHVS, CDR2 FQNEAQ. The CDR3 reads CASSLVQGGRSEAFF. In DNA, the CDR3 is TGTGCCAGCAGCTTAGTTCAGGGGGGGCGGTCTGAAGCTTTCTTT.